The entry below describes one TCR beta chain. Its antigen remains unidentified. Trimming cost V 6 bases and J 2 bases, with 10 bases left between them. This CDR3 is built from 13 residues. CDR1 is MNHNY and CDR2 is SVGAGI in the germline V gene (reference sequence). This sample was included in a study of T cell repertoires and HLA-DP antigens. Points from the study as a whole: Clones undetected before culture averaged about 35% against one allele and under 60% against the other.

Profiled with immunoSEQ multiplex PCR; TCRdb holds only in-frame clones, not every one. The sample has 90,000 to 130,000 clones; about 92% are singletons. The chain carries TRBV6-6 and TRBJ2-5, with D possibly TRBD2 on 6 matching bases. Specimen: CD4+ T cells from PBMCs. The sequence was obtained from a woman in her late teens or twenties in good health and CMV-seronegative. CDR3 sequence reads: CASRSGTQETQYF. CDR3 nucleotide sequence: TGTGCCAGCAGATCCGGGACTCAAGAGACCCAGTACTTC.